The rows below give T cell receptor beta chains drawn from one sample of a study of blood T cell repertoires in COVID-19. The assay was immunoSEQ multiplex PCR, and TCRdb's table has in-frame clones only and misses some. The data hold approximately 400,000 clones, with 88% observed a single time. Material for sequencing was PBMCs or T cells enriched from blood (not recorded which). The receptors come from a woman under 30 who had recovered from COVID-19. Each CDR3 is given with its conserved first and last residue. The order of the fields is D gene, clone size, J gene, V gene, CDR3 protein, CDR3 DNA. The D gene is left open where the match is weak. Rows give clone size only sometimes, using once, few, many, or a class for an expanded clone.

D gene: -
clone size: once
J gene: TRBJ2-7
V gene: TRBV6-1
CDR3 protein: CASSGYTNQYPYEQYF
CDR3 DNA: TGTGCCAGCAGTGGGTATACAAACCAATACCCCTACGAGCAGTACTTC

D gene: -
clone size: few
J gene: TRBJ2-5
V gene: TRBV4-1
CDR3 protein: CASSQEGGETQYF
CDR3 DNA: TGCGCCAGCAGCCAAGAGGGGGGAGAAACCCAGTACTTC

D gene: TRBD2
clone size: -
J gene: TRBJ2-1
V gene: TRBV5-1
CDR3 protein: CASSPLLAGGYNEQFF
CDR3 DNA: TGCGCCAGCAGCCCGCTACTAGCGGGGGGCTACAATGAGCAGTTCTTC

D gene: -
clone size: -
J gene: TRBJ2-3
V gene: TRBV7-3
CDR3 protein: CASSSGRGGQGDTQYF
CDR3 DNA: TGTGCCAGCAGCTCTGGTCGCGGGGGCCAGGGAGATACGCAGTATTTT

D gene: -
clone size: -
J gene: TRBJ1-5
V gene: TRBV5-1
CDR3 protein: CASSAGPGNQPQHF
CDR3 DNA: TGCGCCAGCAGCGCGGGCCCGGGGAATCAGCCCCAGCATTTT

D gene: -
clone size: -
J gene: TRBJ2-7
V gene: TRBV4-2
CDR3 protein: CASSQEVGRGHYEQYF
CDR3 DNA: TGTGCCAGCAGCCAAGAGGTTGGGCGGGGGCACTACGAGCAGTACTTC

D gene: -
clone size: -
J gene: TRBJ2-1
V gene: TRBV9
CDR3 protein: CASSRGYGGGSYNEQFF
CDR3 DNA: TGTGCCAGCAGTAGGGGGTATGGCGGTGGTTCCTACAATGAGCAGTTCTTC

D gene: TRBD1
clone size: -
J gene: TRBJ1-2
V gene: TRBV6-5
CDR3 protein: CASSWDRASSGYTF
CDR3 DNA: TGTGCCAGCAGTTGGGACAGGGCTTCGAGTGGCTACACCTTC

D gene: -
clone size: -
J gene: TRBJ2-1
V gene: TRBV7-9
CDR3 protein: CASSLIGGTTSYNEQFF
CDR3 DNA: TGTGCCAGCAGCTTAATTGGCGGCACCACCTCCTACAATGAGCAGTTCTTC

D gene: TRBD2
clone size: -
J gene: TRBJ2-3
V gene: TRBV7-3
CDR3 protein: CASSPWASGGTIRRTDTQYF
CDR3 DNA: TGTGCCAGCAGCCCTTGGGCTAGCGGGGGGACCATACGACGCACAGATACGCAGTATTTT

D gene: -
clone size: -
J gene: TRBJ1-5
V gene: TRBV4-3
CDR3 protein: CASSQDGSDYQPQHF
CDR3 DNA: TGCGCCAGCAGCCAAGATGGTTCCGACTATCAGCCCCAGCATTTT

D gene: TRBD1
clone size: -
J gene: TRBJ1-3
V gene: TRBV18
CDR3 protein: CASKTGVSGNTIYF
CDR3 DNA: TGTGCCAGTAAAACAGGGGTCTCTGGAAACACCATATATTTT

D gene: -
clone size: -
J gene: TRBJ2-4
V gene: TRBV5-6
CDR3 protein: CASSLGGANDIQYF
CDR3 DNA: TGTGCCAGCAGCTTGGGCGGGGCTAACGACATTCAGTACTTC

D gene: TRBD1
clone size: -
J gene: TRBJ2-2
V gene: TRBV19
CDR3 protein: CASSRDSPNTGELFF
CDR3 DNA: TGTGCCAGTAGTAGGGACAGCCCGAACACCGGGGAGCTGTTTTTT

D gene: -
clone size: once
J gene: TRBJ1-1
V gene: TRBV6-5
CDR3 protein: CASSYSGGYTEAFF
CDR3 DNA: TGTGCCAGCAGTTACTCGGGGGGGTACACTGAAGCTTTCTTT

D gene: TRBD1
clone size: -
J gene: TRBJ2-1
V gene: TRBV7-2
CDR3 protein: CASSPRQGDGLGQFF
CDR3 DNA: TGTGCCAGCAGCCCCCGACAGGGTGATGGTCTTGGGCAGTTCTTC

D gene: -
clone size: few
J gene: TRBJ1-2
V gene: TRBV28
CDR3 protein: CASSLPEGDYGYTF
CDR3 DNA: TGTGCCAGCAGTCTCCCCGAGGGCGACTATGGCTACACCTTC

D gene: TRBD1
clone size: few
J gene: TRBJ1-2
V gene: TRBV7-2
CDR3 protein: CASSLGGQGVGYTF
CDR3 DNA: TGTGCCAGCAGCTTAGGGGGACAGGGCGTGGGCTACACCTTC

D gene: TRBD2
clone size: -
J gene: TRBJ2-5
V gene: TRBV6-2/TRBV6-3
CDR3 protein: CASSPTSEGTQYF
CDR3 DNA: TGTGCCAGCAGCCCGACTAGCGAGGGGACCCAGTACTTC

D gene: TRBD1
clone size: -
J gene: TRBJ1-4
V gene: TRBV2
CDR3 protein: CASSEVRQGLAANEKLFF
CDR3 DNA: TGTGCCAGCAGTGAGGTTAGACAGGGACTTGCGGCTAATGAAAAACTGTTTTTT

D gene: TRBD1
clone size: -
J gene: TRBJ1-5
V gene: TRBV27
CDR3 protein: CASSLLTGQAQPQHF
CDR3 DNA: TGTGCCAGCAGTTTGTTGACAGGGCAGGCTCAGCCCCAGCATTTT

D gene: TRBD1
clone size: -
J gene: TRBJ1-2
V gene: TRBV5-4
CDR3 protein: CASSLTGEGYGYTF
CDR3 DNA: TGTGCCAGCAGCTTAACAGGGGAAGGCTATGGCTACACCTTC

D gene: TRBD1
clone size: once
J gene: TRBJ2-7
V gene: TRBV7-9
CDR3 protein: CASSRRDRGDYEQYF
CDR3 DNA: TGTGCCAGCAGCCGCCGGGACAGGGGAGATTACGAGCAGTACTTC

D gene: TRBD1
clone size: -
J gene: TRBJ1-1
V gene: TRBV14
CDR3 protein: CASSQERTGWAFF
CDR3 DNA: TGTGCCAGCAGCCAAGAACGGACAGGGTGGGCTTTCTTT

D gene: TRBD1
clone size: -
J gene: TRBJ2-5
V gene: TRBV18
CDR3 protein: CASAGTDETQYF
CDR3 DNA: TGTGCCAGCGCCGGGACAGATGAGACCCAGTACTTC

D gene: -
clone size: -
J gene: TRBJ2-5
V gene: TRBV14
CDR3 protein: CASSHTEETQYF
CDR3 DNA: TGTGCCAGCAGCCATACGGAAGAGACCCAGTACTTC